This T cell receptor beta chain was recorded in a study of vaccination and CD4 T cells after COVID-19. Across the study: PCR on nasal swabs identified SARS-CoV-2 in convalescent patients, of whom nine were mild and one severe. Stimulation of the cells used overlapping spike peptide pools from SARS-CoV-2 and from the common cold coronaviruses HCoV-NL63, HCoV-OC43 and HCoV-229E. Recovered patients in the cohort numbered six men and four women, two of them Hispanic.

Time point specified: late sampling 161 to 241 days after vaccination in a few convalescent patients. Treatment in this sample: roughly ten-day PBMC culture with coronavirus spike peptide pools or control peptides (ViraFEST assay). The study sequenced cultured CD4+ T cell DNA using the Oncomine TCR Beta short-read assay. Investigators obtained genomic DNA by extraction from cultured CD4+ T cells. TCRdb independently ran MiXCR on the PCR reads; one entry per CDR3 protein. The sample has 15,000 to 20,000 distinct CDR3 sequences; about 45% are singletons. With respect to this clonotype: Antigen specificity is unknown.

V gave up 4 bases and J gave up 5 bases; unmatched junction bases: 18. CDR1 is DFQATT, CDR2 SNEGSKA, per germline (reference sequence). The CDR3 has 19 residues. The TCR was taken from a human donor who had recovered from COVID-19. The genes are TRBV20-1 and TRBJ2-5, with TRBD2 matching over 14 bases. Material: CD4+ T cells from blood, cultured in vitro, obtained about 7 months after SARS-CoV-2 vaccination. The CDR3 nucleotides are TGCAGTGCTATCAGGTTGGGGGACGTAGGGACTAGCGGGAGCGAGACCCAGTACTTC. Its translation: CSAIRLGDVGTSGSETQYF.